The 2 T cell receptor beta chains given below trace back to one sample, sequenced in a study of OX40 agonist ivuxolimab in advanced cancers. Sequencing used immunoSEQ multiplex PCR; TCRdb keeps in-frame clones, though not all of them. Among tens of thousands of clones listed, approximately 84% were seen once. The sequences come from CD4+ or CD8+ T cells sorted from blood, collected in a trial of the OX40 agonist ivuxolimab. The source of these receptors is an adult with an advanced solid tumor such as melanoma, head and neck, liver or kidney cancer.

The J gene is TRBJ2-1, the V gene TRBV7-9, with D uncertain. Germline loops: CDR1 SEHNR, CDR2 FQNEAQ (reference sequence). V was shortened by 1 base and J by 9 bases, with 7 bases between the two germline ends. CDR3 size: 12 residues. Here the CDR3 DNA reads TGTGCCAGCAGCTTAGGATGGGGTGAGCAGTTCTTC. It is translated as CASSLGWGEQFF.

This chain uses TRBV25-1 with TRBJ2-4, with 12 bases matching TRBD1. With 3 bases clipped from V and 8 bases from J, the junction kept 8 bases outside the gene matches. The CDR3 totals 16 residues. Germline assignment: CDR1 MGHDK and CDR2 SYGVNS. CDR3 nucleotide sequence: TGTGCCAGCAGTGAGGGGGACAGGGGGCTCGATTACATTCAGTACTTC. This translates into CASSEGDRGLDYIQYF.